The T cell receptor (beta chain) described here comes from a study of identical twins. The study's findings and limits: The models gave estimates that fell short of the out-of-frame TCR alpha sharing seen in monozygotic twins.

The table lists this clonotype with many counts. Antigen unknown. Each CDR3 protein is one row after TCRdb ran MiXCR on the 5' RACE reads. The sample holds fewer than 650,000 distinct CDR3 sequences, 7% to 7.5% seen once. CDR3 size: 13 residues. The ends were cut back, 6 bases at V and 9 bases at J, with 17 bases in the middle. Separately, the same data were catalogued under a study of yellow fever vaccine responses in identical twins.

The chain recombines TRBV12-3 or TRBV12-4 with TRBJ1-1; maybe TRBD1 (6 bases). The clonotype originates from a woman between 18 and 29 years old in good health. What was sequenced was PBMCs. The CDR3 loop reads CASSGGTFHKAFF. The DNA of the CDR3 is TGTGCCAGCAGCGGTGGGACATTCCATAAAGCTTTCTTT.